This record covers a single TCR beta chain. Authors' methods: Cell counts per sample came from amplifying reference gene primers. TCRdb keeps only in-frame clones here, not all; method: immunoSEQ multiplex PCR. V, J and clone size were drawn from that table, and D and trimming were deduced from the DNA. Of approximately 100,000 clones listed, about 80% are singletons. The sample belongs to a study of blood T cell repertoires in COVID-19. Study-level information: The cDNA or gDNA used as material had been derived from T cells, B-cell-depleted T cells, or PBMCs.

CDR3 size: 12 residues. The germline V gene encodes CDR1 GTSNPN and CDR2 SVGIG (reference sequence). Trimming removed 5 bases from V and 2 bases from J, with 9 bases in between. Sequencing used peripheral blood. The gene calls are TRBV30 and TRBJ1-2; D gene unclear. This receptor was identified in a woman of 80 years or more with active or convalescent COVID-19. The chain's CDR3 is CAWRPGNYGYTF. The DNA for the CDR3 is TGTGCCTGGCGCCCAGGCAACTATGGCTACACCTTC.